These 11 T cell receptor beta chains share one sample of origin, sequenced in a study of blood T cell repertoires in COVID-19. Profiling relied on immunoSEQ multiplex PCR, and the TCRdb table lists in-frame clones only, not all of them. The sample has around 74,000 clones, around nine tenths seen once. The sample taken for sequencing was peripheral blood. Source of these receptors: a man aged 30 to 39 with acute or convalescent COVID-19.

V usage is TRBV5-1 and J usage is TRBJ2-7; D perhaps matches TRBD2 (6 bases). The V gene lost 4 bases and the J gene lost 8 bases, with 10 bases spanning the gap. The CDR3 runs to 11 residues. Germline V gene lookup returns CDR1 SGHRS and CDR2 YFSETQ. In DNA form, the CDR3 reads TGCGCCAGCAGCCTCGGGGGAAAGCAGTACTTC. Translating gives CASSLGGKQYF.

This clone turned up a few times. V and J are TRBV6-5 and TRBJ1-2; D unclear. Germline V CDR1 and CDR2: MNHEY, SVGAGI. The CDR3 sequence is 13 residues long. V gave up 7 bases and J gave up 8 bases, with 17 bases separating them. CDR3 amino acids: CASTPRSLGGYTF. CDR3 coding DNA: TGTGCCAGCACTCCTCGGTCCCTGGGCGGCTACACCTTC.

This clone was found once. The chain combines TRBV2 with TRBJ1-5, with D maybe TRBD1 (6 bases). The CDR3 contains 14 residues. Germline V gene lookup returns CDR1 SNHLY and CDR2 FYNNEI. V lost 7 bases and J 2 bases, leaving 12 bases between the germline ends. As DNA, the CDR3 is TGTGCCAGCACCCGGACAGAAGGCAATCAGCCCCAGCATTTT. As protein: CASTRTEGNQPQHF. Full variable domain (missing parts from reference TRBV2 and TRBJ1-5): EPEVTQTPSHQVTQMGQEVILRCVPISNHLYFYWYRQILGQKVEFLVSFYNNEISEKSEIFDDQFSVERPDGSNFTLKIRSTKLEDSAMYFCASTRTEGNQPQHFGDGTRLSIL.

This sequence joins TRBV4-1 and TRBJ2-3; 14 bases line up with TRBD2. With V trimmed by 0 bases and J by 4 bases, 3 bases remained unmatched. The length of the CDR3 is 17 residues. Looked up from germline, CDR1 is MGHRA and CDR2 is YSYEKL. CDR3 coding DNA: TGCGCCAGCAGCCAAGAGGGGACTAGCGGGAGTGCAGATACGCAGTATTTT. Translated: CASSQEGTSGSADTQYF.

The V and J genes are TRBV15 and TRBJ2-7; tentatively, D is TRBD2 (5 bases). Trimming shortened V by 3 bases and J by 2 bases, and 8 bases separated the two germline ends. Germline V gene lookup returns CDR1 LNHNV and CDR2 YYDKDF (reference sequence). The CDR3 spans 13 residues. In nucleotides, the CDR3 is TGTGCCACCAGCAGTGGGAGCGCCTACGAGCAGTACTTC. Protein product: CATSSGSAYEQYF.

The chain recombines TRBV25-1 with TRBJ2-3, with 7 bases lining up with TRBD2. J lost 0 bases, V lost 4 bases, and 10 bases had no gene match. The length of the CDR3 is 17 residues. The germline CDR1 and CDR2 sequences are MGHDK and SYGVNS. The CDR3 DNA reads TGTGCCAGCAGTGTCCCCCGGAGCGGGGTTAGCACAGATACGCAGTATTTT. Its protein is CASSVPRSGVSTDTQYF.

This chain uses TRBV19 with TRBJ2-5; TRBD1 matches at 9 bases. Germline V lookup: CDR1 LNHDA, CDR2 SQIVND (reference sequence). This CDR3 spans 15 amino acids. V was pared by 7 bases and J by 5 bases, with 11 bases of the junction left unmatched. CDR3 sequence: CASTLSGTGYETQYF. The CDR3, as DNA: TGTGCCAGTACCCTTTCTGGGACAGGGTATGAGACCCAGTACTTC. The full variable domain, rest sourced from reference TRBV19 and TRBJ2-5, is DGGITQSPKYLFRKEGQNVTLSCEQNLNHDAMYWYRQDPGQGLRLIYYSQIVNDFQKGDIAEGYSVSREKKESFPLTVTSAQKNPTAFYLCASTLSGTGYETQYFGPGTRLLVL.

The gene calls are TRBV9 and TRBJ2-3, with 8 bases that match TRBD2. The CDR3 spans 16 residues. V trimming: 3 bases; J trimming: 3 bases; junction bases outside the gene matches: 9. Germline V gene data show CDR1 as SGDLS and CDR2 as YYNGEE. CDR3 sequence reads: CASSARGAVGTDTQYF. For the CDR3, the DNA is TGTGCCAGCAGCGCGCGGGGGGCTGTTGGGACAGATACGCAGTATTTT.

The chain is built from TRBV6-1 and TRBJ1-3; no clear D. This CDR3 spans 15 amino acids. V was shortened by 2 bases and J by 0 bases, with 8 bases between the two germline ends. CDR1 MNHNS and CDR2 SASEGT come from the germline V gene. This CDR3 is CASSEMWSSGNTIYF. CDR3 DNA sequence: TGTGCCAGCAGTGAAATGTGGAGCTCTGGAAACACCATATATTTT.

The chain couples TRBV28 to TRBJ2-3; 10 bases are shared with TRBD2. The germline gives CDR1 MDHEN, CDR2 SYDVKM. Trimming cost V 3 bases and J 3 bases; bases outside gene matches: 6. The CDR3 is 16 residues long. DNA for the CDR3: TGTGCCAGCAGTTTCCCGGCTAGCGGGAGTACAGATACGCAGTATTTT. It specifies CASSFPASGSTDTQYF.

J is TRBJ2-7 and V is TRBV19; a weak D match, TRBD1 (5 bases). The CDR3 has 14 residues. Germline V lookup: CDR1 LNHDA, CDR2 SQIVND (reference sequence). V shed 2 bases and J shed 5 bases, with 13 bases lying between them. The CDR3 region is CASSIRGSSNEQYF. CDR3 bases: TGTGCCAGTAGTATAAGGGGTTCGAGCAACGAGCAGTACTTC.